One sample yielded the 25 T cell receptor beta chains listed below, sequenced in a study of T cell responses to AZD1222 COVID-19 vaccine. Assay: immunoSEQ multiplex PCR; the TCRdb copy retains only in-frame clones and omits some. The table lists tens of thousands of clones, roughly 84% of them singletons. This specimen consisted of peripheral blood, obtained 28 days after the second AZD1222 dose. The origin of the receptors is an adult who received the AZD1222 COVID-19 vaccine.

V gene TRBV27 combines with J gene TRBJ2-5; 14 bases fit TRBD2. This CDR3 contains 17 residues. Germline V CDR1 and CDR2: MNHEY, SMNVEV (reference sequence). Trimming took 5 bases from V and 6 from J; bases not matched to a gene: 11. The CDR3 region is CASSQLRLAGGLKTQYF. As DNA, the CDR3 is TGTGCCAGCAGTCAACTCCGACTAGCGGGGGGGTTGAAGACCCAGTACTTC.

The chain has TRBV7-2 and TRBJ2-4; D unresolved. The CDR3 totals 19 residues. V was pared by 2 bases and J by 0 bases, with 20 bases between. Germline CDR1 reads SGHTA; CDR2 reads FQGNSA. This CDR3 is CASSLRVSRTPLAKNIQYF. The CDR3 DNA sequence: TGTGCCAGCAGCTTAAGGGTTAGCCGCACACCCTTAGCCAAAAACATTCAGTACTTC.

The CDR3 region is CASSPKDRGGNQPQHF. The DNA of the CDR3 is TGTGCCAGTAGTCCCAAGGACAGGGGTGGCAATCAGCCCCAGCATTTT. The V call is TRBV19, the J call TRBJ1-5, with TRBD1 matching over 9 bases. Germline values: CDR1 LNHDA, CDR2 SQIVND (reference sequence). The V gene end was trimmed by 5 bases and the J gene end by 2 bases; junction bases not matched to a gene: 7. The CDR3 runs 16 residues.

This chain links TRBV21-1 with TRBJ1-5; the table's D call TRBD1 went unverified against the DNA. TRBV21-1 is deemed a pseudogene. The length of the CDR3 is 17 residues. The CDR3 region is CASSKSSGTGNNQPQHF. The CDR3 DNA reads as TGTGCCAGCAGCAAATCATCCGGGACAGGGAACAATCAGCCCCAGCATTTT.

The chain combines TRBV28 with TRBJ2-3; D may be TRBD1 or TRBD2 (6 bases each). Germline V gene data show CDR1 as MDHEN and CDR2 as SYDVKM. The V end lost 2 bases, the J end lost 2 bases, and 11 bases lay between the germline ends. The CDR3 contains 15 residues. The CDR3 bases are TGTGCCAGCAGTTTAAGGGGGGATCCCACAGATACGCAGTATTTT. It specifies CASSLRGDPTDTQYF.

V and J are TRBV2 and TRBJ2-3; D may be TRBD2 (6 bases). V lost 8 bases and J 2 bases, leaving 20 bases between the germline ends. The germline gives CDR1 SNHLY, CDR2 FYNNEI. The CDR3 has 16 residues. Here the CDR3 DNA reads TGTGCCAGCCGCCGGGCCGGGGGACCTTCCACAGATACGCAGTATTTT. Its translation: CASRRAGGPSTDTQYF. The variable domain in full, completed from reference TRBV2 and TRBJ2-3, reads EPEVTQTPSHQVTQMGQEVILRCVPISNHLYFYWYRQILGQKVEFLVSFYNNEISEKSEIFDDQFSVERPDGSNFTLKIRSTKLEDSAMYFCASRRAGGPSTDTQYFGPGTRLTVL.

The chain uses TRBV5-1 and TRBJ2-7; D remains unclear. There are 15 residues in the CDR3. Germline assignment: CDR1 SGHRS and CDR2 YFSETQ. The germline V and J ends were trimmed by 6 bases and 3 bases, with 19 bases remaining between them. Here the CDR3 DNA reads TGCGCCAGCAAAGACTCGAAATCGGGCGTCTACGAGCAGTACTTC. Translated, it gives CASKDSKSGVYEQYF.

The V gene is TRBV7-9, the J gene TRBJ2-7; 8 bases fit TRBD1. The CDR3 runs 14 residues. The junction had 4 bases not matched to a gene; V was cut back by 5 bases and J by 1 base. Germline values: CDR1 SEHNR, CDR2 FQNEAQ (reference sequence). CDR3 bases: TGTGCCAGCAGCACCCGACAGGGGTCCTACGAGCAGTACTTC. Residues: CASSTRQGSYEQYF.

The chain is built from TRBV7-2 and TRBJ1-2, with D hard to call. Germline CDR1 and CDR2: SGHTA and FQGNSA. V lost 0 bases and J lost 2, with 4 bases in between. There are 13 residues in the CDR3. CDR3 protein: CASSLAGNYGYTF. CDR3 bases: TGTGCCAGCAGCTTAGCAGGGAACTATGGCTACACCTTC.

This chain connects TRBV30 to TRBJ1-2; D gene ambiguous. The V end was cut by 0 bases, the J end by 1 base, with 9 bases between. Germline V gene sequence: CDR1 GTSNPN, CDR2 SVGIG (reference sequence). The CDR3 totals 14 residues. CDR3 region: CAWSVRPVNYGYTF. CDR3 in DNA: TGTGCCTGGAGTGTACGGCCAGTTAACTATGGCTACACCTTC.

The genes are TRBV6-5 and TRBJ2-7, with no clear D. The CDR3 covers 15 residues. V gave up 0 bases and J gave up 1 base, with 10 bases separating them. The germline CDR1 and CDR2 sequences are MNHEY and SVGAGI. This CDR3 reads CASSYSNLGSYEQYF. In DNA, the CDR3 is TGTGCCAGCAGTTACTCGAATCTGGGTTCCTACGAGCAGTACTTC.

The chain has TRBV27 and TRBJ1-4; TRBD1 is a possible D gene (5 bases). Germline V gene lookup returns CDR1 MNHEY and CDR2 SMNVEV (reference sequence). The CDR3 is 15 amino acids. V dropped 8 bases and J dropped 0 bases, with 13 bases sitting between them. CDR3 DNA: TGTGCCAGCCGGTTGACAGCCCCAACTAATGAAAAACTGTTTTTT. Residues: CASRLTAPTNEKLFF. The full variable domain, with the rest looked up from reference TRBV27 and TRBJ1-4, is EAQVTQNPRYLITVTGKKLTVTCSQNMNHEYMSWYRQDPGLGLRQIYYSMNVEVTDKGDVPEGYKVSRKEKRNFPLILESPSPNQTSLYFCASRLTAPTNEKLFFGSGTQLSVL.

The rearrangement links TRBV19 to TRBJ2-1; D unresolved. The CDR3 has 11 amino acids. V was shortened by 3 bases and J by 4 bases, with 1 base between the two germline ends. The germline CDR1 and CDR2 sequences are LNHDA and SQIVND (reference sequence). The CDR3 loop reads CASSMYNEQFF. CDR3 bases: TGTGCCAGTAGTATGTACAATGAGCAGTTCTTC.

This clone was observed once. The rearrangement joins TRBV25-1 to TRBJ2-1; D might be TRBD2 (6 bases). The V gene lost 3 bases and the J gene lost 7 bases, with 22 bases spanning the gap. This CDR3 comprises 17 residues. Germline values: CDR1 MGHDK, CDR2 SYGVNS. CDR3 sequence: CASSDSFGTTRGNEQFF. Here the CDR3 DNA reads TGTGCCAGCAGTGATTCGTTTGGGACGACTAGAGGAAATGAGCAGTTCTTC. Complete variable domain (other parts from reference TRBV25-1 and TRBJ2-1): EADIYQTPRYLVIGTGKKITLECSQTMGHDKMYWYQQDPGMELHLIHYSYGVNSTEKGDLSSESTVSRIRTEHFPLTLESARPSHTSQYLCASSDSFGTTRGNEQFFGPGTRLTVL.

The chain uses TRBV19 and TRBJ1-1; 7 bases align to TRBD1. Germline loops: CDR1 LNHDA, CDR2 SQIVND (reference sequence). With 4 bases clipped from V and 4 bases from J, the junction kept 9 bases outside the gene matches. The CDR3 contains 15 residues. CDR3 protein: CASSTLRRDSTEAFF. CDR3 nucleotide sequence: TGTGCCAGTAGTACCCTTCGACGGGACAGCACTGAAGCTTTCTTT.

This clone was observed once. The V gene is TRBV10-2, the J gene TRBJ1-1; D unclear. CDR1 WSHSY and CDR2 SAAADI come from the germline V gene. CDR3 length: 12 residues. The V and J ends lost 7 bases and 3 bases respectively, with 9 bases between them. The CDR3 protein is CASNKGDTEAFF. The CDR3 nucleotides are TGCGCCAGCAATAAGGGAGACACTGAAGCTTTCTTT.

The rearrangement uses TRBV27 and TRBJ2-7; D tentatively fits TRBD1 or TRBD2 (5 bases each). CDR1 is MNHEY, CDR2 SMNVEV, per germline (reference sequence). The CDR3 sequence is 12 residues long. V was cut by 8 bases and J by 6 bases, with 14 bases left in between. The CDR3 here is CASRVRDREQYF. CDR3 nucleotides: TGTGCCAGCCGGGTCAGGGACCGCGAGCAGTACTTC.

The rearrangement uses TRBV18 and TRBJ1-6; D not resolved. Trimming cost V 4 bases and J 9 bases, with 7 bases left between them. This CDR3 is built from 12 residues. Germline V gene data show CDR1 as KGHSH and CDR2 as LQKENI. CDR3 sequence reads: CASSRAGSPLHF. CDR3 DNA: TGTGCCAGCTCACGAGCAGGTTCACCCCTCCACTTT.

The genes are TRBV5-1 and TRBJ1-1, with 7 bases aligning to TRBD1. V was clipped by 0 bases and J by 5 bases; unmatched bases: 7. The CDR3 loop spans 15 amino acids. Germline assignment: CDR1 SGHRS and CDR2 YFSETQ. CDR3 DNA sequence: TGCGCCAGCAGCTTGGACTTCGGCAGGGGGACTGAAGCTTTCTTT. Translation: CASSLDFGRGTEAFF. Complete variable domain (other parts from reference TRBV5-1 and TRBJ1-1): KAGVTQTPRYLIKTRGQQVTLSCSPISGHRSVSWYQQTPGQGLQFLFEYFSETQRNKGNFPGRFSGRQFSNSRSEMNVSTLELGDSALYLCASSLDFGRGTEAFFGQGTRLTVV.

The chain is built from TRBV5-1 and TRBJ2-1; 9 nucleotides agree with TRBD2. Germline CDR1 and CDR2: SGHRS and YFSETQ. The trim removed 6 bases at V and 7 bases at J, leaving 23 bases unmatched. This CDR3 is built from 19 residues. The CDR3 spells CASTTSPLAGSSSTNEQFF. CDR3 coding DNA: TGCGCCAGCACAACCTCCCCACTAGCGGGCTCCTCCTCGACGAATGAGCAGTTCTTC.

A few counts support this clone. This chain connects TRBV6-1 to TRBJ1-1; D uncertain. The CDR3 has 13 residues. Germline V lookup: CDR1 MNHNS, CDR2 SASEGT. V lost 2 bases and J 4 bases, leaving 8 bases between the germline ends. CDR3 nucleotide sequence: TGTGCCAGCAGTGAAACTCTGGGCACTGAAGCTTTCTTT. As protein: CASSETLGTEAFF.

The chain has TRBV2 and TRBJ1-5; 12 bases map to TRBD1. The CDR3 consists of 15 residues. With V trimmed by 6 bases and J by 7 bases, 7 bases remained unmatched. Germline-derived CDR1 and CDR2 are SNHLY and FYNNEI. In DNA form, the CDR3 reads TGTGCCAGCAGGCCCGGGACAGGGGGCCTCCAGCCCCAGCATTTT. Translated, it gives CASRPGTGGLQPQHF.

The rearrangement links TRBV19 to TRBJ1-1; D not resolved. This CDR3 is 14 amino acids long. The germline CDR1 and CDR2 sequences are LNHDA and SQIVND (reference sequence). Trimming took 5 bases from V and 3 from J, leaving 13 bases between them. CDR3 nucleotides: TGTGCCAGTAGTGACGGGCGCGGAGACACTGAAGCTTTCTTT. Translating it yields CASSDGRGDTEAFF.

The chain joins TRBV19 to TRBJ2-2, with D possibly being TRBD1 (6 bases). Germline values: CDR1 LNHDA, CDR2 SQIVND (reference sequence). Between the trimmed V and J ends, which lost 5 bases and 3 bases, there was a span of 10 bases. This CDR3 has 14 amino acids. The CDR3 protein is CASSRQVHTGELFF. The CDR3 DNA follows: TGTGCCAGTAGTCGACAGGTTCACACCGGGGAGCTGTTTTTT.

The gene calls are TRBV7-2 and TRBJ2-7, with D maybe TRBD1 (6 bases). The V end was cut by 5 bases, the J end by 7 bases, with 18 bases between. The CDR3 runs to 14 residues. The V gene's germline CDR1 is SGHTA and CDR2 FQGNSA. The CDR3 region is CASSAQGPLIEQYF. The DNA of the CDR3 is TGTGCCAGCAGCGCTCAGGGGCCCCTTATTGAGCAGTACTTC.